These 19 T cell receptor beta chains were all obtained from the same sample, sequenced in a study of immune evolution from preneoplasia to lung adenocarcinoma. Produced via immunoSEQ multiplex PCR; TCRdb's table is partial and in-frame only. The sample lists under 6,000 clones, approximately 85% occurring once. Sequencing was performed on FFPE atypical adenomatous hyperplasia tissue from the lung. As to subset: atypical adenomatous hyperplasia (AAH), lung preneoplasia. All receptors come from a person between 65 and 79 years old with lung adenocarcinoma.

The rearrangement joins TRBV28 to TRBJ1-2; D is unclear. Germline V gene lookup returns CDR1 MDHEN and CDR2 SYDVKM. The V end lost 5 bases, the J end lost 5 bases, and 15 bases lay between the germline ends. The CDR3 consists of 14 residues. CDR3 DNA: TGTGCCAGCAGTCTCCCGCAAGAGAGATATGGCTACACCTTC. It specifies CASSLPQERYGYTF.

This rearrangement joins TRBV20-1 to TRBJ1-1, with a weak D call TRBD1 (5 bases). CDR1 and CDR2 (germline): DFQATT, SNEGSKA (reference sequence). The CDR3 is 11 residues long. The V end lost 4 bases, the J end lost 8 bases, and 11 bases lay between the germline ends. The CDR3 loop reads CSATPQGEAFF. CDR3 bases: TGCAGTGCTACACCTCAGGGAGAAGCTTTCTTT.

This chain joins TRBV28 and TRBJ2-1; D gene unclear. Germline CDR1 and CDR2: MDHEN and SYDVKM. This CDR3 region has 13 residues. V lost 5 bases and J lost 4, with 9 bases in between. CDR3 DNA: TGTGCCAGCAGTCCAAGCGCTTACAATGAGCAGTTCTTC. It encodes CASSPSAYNEQFF.

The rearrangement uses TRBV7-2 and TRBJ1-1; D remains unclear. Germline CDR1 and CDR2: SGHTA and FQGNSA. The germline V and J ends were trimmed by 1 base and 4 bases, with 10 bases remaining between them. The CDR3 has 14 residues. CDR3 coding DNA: TGTGCCAGCAGCTTAGTGGGCAGTTTCACTGAAGCTTTCTTT. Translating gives CASSLVGSFTEAFF.

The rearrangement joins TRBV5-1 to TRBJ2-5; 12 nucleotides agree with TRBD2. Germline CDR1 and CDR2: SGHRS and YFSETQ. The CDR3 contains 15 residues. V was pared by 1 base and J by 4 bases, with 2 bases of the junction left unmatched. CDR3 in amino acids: CASSLSSGRGETQYF. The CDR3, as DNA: TGCGCCAGCAGCTTGTCTAGCGGGAGGGGAGAGACCCAGTACTTC.

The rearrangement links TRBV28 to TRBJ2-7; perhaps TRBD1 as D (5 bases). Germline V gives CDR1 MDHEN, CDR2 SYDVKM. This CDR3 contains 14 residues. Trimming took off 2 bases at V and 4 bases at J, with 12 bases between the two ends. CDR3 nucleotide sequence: TGTGCCAGCAGTTTAACAGGTCTCGTATACGAGCAGTACTTC. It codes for CASSLTGLVYEQYF.

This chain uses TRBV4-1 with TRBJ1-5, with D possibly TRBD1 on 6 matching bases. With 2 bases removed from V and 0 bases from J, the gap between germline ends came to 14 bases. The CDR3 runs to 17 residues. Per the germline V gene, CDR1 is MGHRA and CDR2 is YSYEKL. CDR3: CASSQNYREYSNQPQHF. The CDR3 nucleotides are TGCGCCAGCAGCCAAAATTACAGGGAGTATAGCAATCAGCCCCAGCATTTT.

The CDR3 nucleotides read TGTGCCAGCAGCCCCTCAGGGGTGTACAATGAGCAGTTCTTC. It is translated as CASSPSGVYNEQFF. The chain is built from TRBV13 and TRBJ2-1, with D possibly TRBD1 on 6 matching bases. The CDR3 is 14 residues long. Trimming removed 5 bases at V and 4 bases at J, with 12 bases between. The germline V gene encodes CDR1 PRHDT and CDR2 FYEKMQ (reference sequence).

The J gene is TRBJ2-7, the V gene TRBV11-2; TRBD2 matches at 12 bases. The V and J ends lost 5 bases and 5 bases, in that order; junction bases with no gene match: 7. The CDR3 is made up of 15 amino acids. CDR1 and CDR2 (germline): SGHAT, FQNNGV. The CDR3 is CASSIRLAGADEQYF. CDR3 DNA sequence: TGTGCCAGCAGCATCAGACTAGCGGGAGCGGACGAGCAGTACTTC.

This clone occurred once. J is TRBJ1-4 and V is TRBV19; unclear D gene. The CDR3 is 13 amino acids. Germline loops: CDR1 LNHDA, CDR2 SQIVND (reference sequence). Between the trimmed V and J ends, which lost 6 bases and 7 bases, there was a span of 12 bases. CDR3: CASSEGRGEKLFF. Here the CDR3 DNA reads TGTGCCAGTAGCGAGGGCCGGGGTGAAAAACTGTTTTTT.

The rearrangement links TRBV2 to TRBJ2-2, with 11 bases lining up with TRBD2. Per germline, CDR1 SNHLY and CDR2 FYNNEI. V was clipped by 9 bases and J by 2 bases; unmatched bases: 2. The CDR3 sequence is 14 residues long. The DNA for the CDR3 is TGTGCCAGTACTAGCGGGAGAAACACCGGGGAGCTGTTTTTT. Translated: CASTSGRNTGELFF.

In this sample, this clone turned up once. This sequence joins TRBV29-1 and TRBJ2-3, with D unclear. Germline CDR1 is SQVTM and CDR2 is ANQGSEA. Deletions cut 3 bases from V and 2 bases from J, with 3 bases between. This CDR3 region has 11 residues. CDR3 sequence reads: CSVDLTDTQYF. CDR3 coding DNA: TGCAGCGTTGATCTCACAGATACGCAGTATTTT.

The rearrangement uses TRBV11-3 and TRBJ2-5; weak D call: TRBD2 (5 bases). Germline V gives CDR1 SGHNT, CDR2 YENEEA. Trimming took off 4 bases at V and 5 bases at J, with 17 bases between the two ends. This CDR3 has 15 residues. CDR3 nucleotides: TGTGCCAGCAGCTACGAGGACTCCTCGGCGGAGACCCAGTACTTC. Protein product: CASSYEDSSAETQYF. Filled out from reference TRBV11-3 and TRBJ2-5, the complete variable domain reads EAGVVQSPRYKIIEKKQPVAFWCNPISGHNTLYWYLQNLGQGPELLIRYENEEAVDDSQLPKDRFSAERLKGVDSTLKIQPAELGDSAVYLCASSYEDSSAETQYFGPGTRLLVL.

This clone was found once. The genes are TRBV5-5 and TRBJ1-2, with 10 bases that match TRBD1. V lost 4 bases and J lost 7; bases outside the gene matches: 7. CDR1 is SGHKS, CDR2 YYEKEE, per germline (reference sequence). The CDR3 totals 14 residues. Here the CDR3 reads CASSRDRGGVGYTF. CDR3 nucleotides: TGTGCCAGCAGCCGGGACAGGGGAGGGGTTGGCTACACCTTC.

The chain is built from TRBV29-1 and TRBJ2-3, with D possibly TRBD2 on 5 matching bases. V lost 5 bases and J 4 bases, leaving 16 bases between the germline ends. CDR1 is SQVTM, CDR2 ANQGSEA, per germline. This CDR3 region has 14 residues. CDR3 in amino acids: CSVSGGEFPDTQYF. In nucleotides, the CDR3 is TGCAGCGTTTCCGGTGGGGAGTTTCCAGATACGCAGTATTTT.

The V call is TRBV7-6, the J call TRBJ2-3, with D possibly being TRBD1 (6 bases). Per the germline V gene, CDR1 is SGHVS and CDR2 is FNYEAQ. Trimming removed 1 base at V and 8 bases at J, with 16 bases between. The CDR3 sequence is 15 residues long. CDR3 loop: CASSLDLWEGGTQYF. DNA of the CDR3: TGTGCCAGCAGCTTAGATCTGTGGGAAGGGGGTACGCAGTATTTT.

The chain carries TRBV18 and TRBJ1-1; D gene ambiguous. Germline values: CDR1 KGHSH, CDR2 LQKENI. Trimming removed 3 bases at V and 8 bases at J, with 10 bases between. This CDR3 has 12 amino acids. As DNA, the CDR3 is TGTGCCAGCTCACCCGACCGGTCCGAAGCTTTCTTT. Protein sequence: CASSPDRSEAFF.

The CDR3 DNA reads TGCGCCAGCAGCTTGTTTGAGACCCAGTACTTC. It specifies CASSLFETQYF. The chain couples TRBV5-1 to TRBJ2-5; D gene ambiguous. There are 11 residues in the CDR3. Trimming cost V 1 base and J 5 bases, with 3 bases left between them. The germline V gene encodes CDR1 SGHRS and CDR2 YFSETQ.

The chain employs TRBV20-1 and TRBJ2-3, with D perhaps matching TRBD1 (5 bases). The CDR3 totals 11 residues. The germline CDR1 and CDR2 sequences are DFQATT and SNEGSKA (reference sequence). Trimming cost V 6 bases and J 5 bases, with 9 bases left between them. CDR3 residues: CSARQGDTQYF. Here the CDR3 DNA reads TGCAGTGCACGTCAGGGAGATACGCAGTATTTT.